These T cell receptor beta chains were read from a single sample in a study of cytomegalovirus exposure and HLA in healthy donors. Libraries were prepared by immunoSEQ multiplex PCR; TCRdb keeps only in-frame clonotypes and omits some of them. Of about 160,000 clones listed, around 80% are singletons. Sequences were obtained from PBMCs. The receptors come from a woman aged 25 to 45 in good health and CMV-seropositive. The CDR3 runs from the conserved cysteine through the conserved F or W. The D gene is left open where the match is weak. Expanded clones get a size class; other rows say once, few or many, or leave the size out.

NA TRBJ2-7 TRBV7-9 NA TGTGCCAGCAGCTTAGGCACAGGTTCGATCTACGAGCAGTACTTC CASSLGTGSIYEQYF
NA TRBJ1-1 TRBV7-9 NA TGTGCCAGCAGCGCTCAGGGTTCTCGGACTGAAGCTTTCTTT CASSAQGSRTEAFF
NA TRBJ2-3 TRBV4-2 NA TGTGCCAGCAGCCGCTCAGGGACAGATACGCAGTATTTT CASSRSGTDTQYF
NA TRBJ1-4 TRBV5-4 NA TGTGCCAGCAGCTTGTGGGGGGACGAAGAAAAACTGTTTTTT CASSLWGDEEKLFF
NA TRBJ2-7 TRBV4-3 TRBD1 TGCGCCAGCAGCCCCGGGACAGGGCCCAGCTCCTACGAGCAGTACTTC CASSPGTGPSSYEQYF
NA TRBJ2-3 TRBV27 TRBD2 TGTGCCAGCAGTTCTGGACTAGCGGGGGCAGGAGATACGCAGTATTTT CASSSGLAGAGDTQYF
NA TRBJ2-7 TRBV4-3 TRBD1 TGCGCCAGCAGCCGAGACCCCGGGACAGGCCTCTACTACGAGCAGTACTTC CASSRDPGTGLYYEQYF
NA TRBJ1-1 TRBV27 NA TGTGCCAGCAGTTTATTCCGGGGGGCGGTTGAAGCTTTCTTT CASSLFRGAVEAFF
once TRBJ1-5 TRBV4-1 NA TGCGCCAGCAGCCACCGTCGGGAGGGCCCCAATCAGCCCCAGCATTTT CASSHRREGPNQPQHF
NA TRBJ1-5 TRBV7-7 NA TGTGCCAAGGGAGGGGGGGGTCCGAGCAATCAGCCCCAGCATTTT CAKGGGGPSNQPQHF
NA TRBJ2-6 TRBV5-1 NA TGCGCCAGCAGCTTGGACTTGGACAAAGCTTCCCACGTCCTGACTTTC CASSLDLDKASHVLTF
once TRBJ1-2 TRBV9 TRBD1 TGTGCCAGCAGCGTACCCGGGACAGGGGGCTTAGGCTATGGCTACACCTTC CASSVPGTGGLGYGYTF
NA TRBJ2-4 TRBV4-3 TRBD2 TGCGCCAGCAGCCAAGAAAAGGTCGGGGGGGTTGAGAACATTCAGTACTTC CASSQEKVGGVENIQYF
once TRBJ2-2 TRBV21-1 NA TGTGCCAGCAGCAAAACCGCAGACAGGTCGAACACCGGGGAGCTGTTTTTT CASSKTADRSNTGELFF
NA TRBJ1-3 TRBV28 NA TGTGCCAGCAGCCTACCCTCTGGAAACACCATATATTTT CASSLPSGNTIYF
NA TRBJ1-1 TRBV5-4 NA TGTGCCAGCAGCCGGAGGGGTGGCGGCCTGAACACTGAAGCTTTCTTT CASSRRGGGLNTEAFF
NA TRBJ2-3 TRBV28 NA TGTGCCAGCAGTTTGGAGACAGTCGCAGATACGCAGTATTTT CASSLETVADTQYF
NA TRBJ1-5 TRBV4-2 NA TGTGCCAGCAGCCAAGAAACATCTCCCAGTCAGCCCCAGCATTTT CASSQETSPSQPQHF
NA TRBJ2-7 TRBV5-4 NA TGTGCCAGCAGCCGCCTGGGGCGAGGCGACGAGCAGTACTTC CASSRLGRGDEQYF
NA TRBJ2-1 TRBV2 NA TGTGCCAGCAGTCTACCCGGAGGGGCTGAGCAGTTCTTC CASSLPGGAEQFF
NA TRBJ2-5 TRBV29-1 TRBD2 TGCAGCGTTGAACCCGGGGGGGAGGAGACCCAGTACTTC CSVEPGGEETQYF
NA TRBJ2-1 TRBV19 NA TGTGCCAGTAGGAAGGGGCTAGCGAGGTCCTACAATGAGCAGTTCTTC CASRKGLARSYNEQFF